This T cell receptor (beta chain) was captured in a study of CD8 T cells in ankylosing spondylitis. Study observations and caveats: Matched synovial fluid from ankylosing spondylitis patients was reported to be enriched for disease-linked clones. Certain motif variants had earlier been reported in reactive arthritis synovial fluid and blood. Fewer than ten highly homologous variants made up a TCR beta motif that seemed to typify ankylosing spondylitis blood.

With respect to this clonotype: Its target is not known.

V trimming: 2 bases; J trimming: 5 bases; junction bases outside the gene matches: 8. The CDR3 length is 14 residues. The V gene's germline CDR1 is SQVTM and CDR2 ANQGSEA. 5'-RACE, quantitative and with molecular barcodes, yielded the TCR beta libraries. TCRdb passed the 5' RACE reads through MiXCR, listing each CDR3 protein once. The sample carries roughly 240,000 distinct CDR3 sequences, roughly a third recorded once. The source of this sequence is a male donor with ankylosing spondylitis or in good health (not recorded which). Sample: blood, either unsorted or a sorted T cell fraction (not recorded which). The chain carries TRBV29-1 and TRBJ2-5; TRBD1 matches at 7 bases. CDR3 DNA sequence: TGCAGCGTTGAACAGGCAGGGGGATGGGAGACCCAGTACTTC. Protein: CSVEQAGGWETQYF.